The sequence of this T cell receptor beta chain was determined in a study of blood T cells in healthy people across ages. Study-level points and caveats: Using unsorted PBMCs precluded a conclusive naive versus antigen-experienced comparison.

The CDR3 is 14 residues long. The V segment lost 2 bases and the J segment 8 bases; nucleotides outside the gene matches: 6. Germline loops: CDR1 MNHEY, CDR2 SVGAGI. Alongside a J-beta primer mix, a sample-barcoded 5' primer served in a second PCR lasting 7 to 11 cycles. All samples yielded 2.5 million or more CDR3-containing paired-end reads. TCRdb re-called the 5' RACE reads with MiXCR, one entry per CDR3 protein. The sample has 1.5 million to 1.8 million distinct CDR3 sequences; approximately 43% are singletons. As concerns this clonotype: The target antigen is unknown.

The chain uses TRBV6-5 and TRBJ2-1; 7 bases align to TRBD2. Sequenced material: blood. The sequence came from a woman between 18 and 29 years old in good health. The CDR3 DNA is TGTGCCAGCAGTTACGTGGGAGGGAGGTATGAGCAGTTCTTC. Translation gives CASSYVGGRYEQFF.